This T cell receptor beta chain was found in a study of control samples from healthy donors and cancer patients. Generated by immunoSEQ multiplex PCR, the TCRdb table keeps only in-frame clones and is missing some. In the table there are 28,000 or so clones, about 81% of which are singletons. Germline V gene sequence: CDR1 MNHNS, CDR2 SASEGT. CDR3 length: 15 amino acids. Trimming removed 0 bases at V and 7 bases at J, with 12 bases between. This rearrangement joins TRBV6-1 to TRBJ2-2; D may be TRBD2 (5 bases). This TCR was sampled from a man aged 55 to 70 with colorectal cancer. Sequencing was done on a sample of PBMCs. The CDR3 DNA is TGTGCCAGCAGTGAAGCGACCAGGAGGAGCGGGGAGCTGTTTTTT. As protein: CASSEATRRSGELFF.